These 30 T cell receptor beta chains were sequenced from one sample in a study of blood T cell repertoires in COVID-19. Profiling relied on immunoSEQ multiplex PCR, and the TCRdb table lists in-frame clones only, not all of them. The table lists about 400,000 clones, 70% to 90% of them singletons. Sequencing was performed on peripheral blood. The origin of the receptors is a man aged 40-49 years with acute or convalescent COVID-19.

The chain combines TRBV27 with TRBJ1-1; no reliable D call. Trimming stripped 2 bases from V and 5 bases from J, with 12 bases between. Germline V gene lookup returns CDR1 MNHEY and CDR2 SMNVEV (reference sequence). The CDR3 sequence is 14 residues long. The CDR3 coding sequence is TGTGCCAGCAGTTTAGGCCCAGGAACGACTGAAGCTTTCTTT. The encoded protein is CASSLGPGTTEAFF.

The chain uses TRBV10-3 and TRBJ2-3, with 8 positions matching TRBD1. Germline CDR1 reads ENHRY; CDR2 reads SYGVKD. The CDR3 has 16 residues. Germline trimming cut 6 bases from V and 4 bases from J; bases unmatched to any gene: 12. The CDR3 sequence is CAIRGRQGARSDTQYF. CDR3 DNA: TGTGCCATCAGGGGCCGCCAGGGGGCGAGGTCAGATACGCAGTATTTT.

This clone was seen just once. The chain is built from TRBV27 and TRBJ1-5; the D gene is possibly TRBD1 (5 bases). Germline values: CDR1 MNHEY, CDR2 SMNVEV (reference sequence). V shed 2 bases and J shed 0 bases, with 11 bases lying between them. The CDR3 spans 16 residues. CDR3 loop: CASSLKGANSNQPQHF. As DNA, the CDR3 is TGTGCCAGCAGTTTAAAAGGGGCCAATAGCAATCAGCCCCAGCATTTT.

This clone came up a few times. The CDR3 spells CASSFRRTGVEQYF. CDR3 DNA: TGTGCCAGCAGCTTTCGAAGGACAGGGGTAGAGCAGTACTTC. The V call is TRBV7-9, the J call TRBJ2-7; 9 nucleotides agree with TRBD1. V was pared by 3 bases and J by 7 bases, with 7 bases of the junction left unmatched. The CDR3 extends over 14 amino acids. Germline V lookup: CDR1 SEHNR, CDR2 FQNEAQ (reference sequence).

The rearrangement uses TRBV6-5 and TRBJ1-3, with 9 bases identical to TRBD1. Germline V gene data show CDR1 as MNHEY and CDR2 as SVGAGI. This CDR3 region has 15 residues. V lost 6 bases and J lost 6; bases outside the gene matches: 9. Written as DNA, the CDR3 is TGTGCCAGCAGCCGAACAGGGGGCTTGGTAAACACCATATATTTT. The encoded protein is CASSRTGGLVNTIYF.

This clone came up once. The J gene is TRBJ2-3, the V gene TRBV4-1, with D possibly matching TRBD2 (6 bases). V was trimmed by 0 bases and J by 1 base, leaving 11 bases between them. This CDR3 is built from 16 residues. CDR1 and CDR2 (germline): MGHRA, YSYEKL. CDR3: CASSQEEGRGTDTQYF. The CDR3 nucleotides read TGCGCCAGCAGCCAAGAGGAGGGCCGTGGCACAGATACGCAGTATTTT.

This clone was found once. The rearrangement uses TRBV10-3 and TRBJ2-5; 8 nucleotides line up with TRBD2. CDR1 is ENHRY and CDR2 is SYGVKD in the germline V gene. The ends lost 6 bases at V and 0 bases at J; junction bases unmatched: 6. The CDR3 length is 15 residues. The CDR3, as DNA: TGTGCCATCAGAAGCGGGGGCCCTAACCAAGAGACCCAGTACTTC. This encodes CAIRSGGPNQETQYF.

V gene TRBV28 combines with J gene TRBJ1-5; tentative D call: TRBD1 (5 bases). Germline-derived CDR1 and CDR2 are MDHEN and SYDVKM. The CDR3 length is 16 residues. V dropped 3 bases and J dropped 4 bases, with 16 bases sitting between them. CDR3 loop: CASSFGASRKNQPQHF. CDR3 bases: TGTGCCAGCAGTTTTGGGGCCTCGCGTAAGAATCAGCCCCAGCATTTT.

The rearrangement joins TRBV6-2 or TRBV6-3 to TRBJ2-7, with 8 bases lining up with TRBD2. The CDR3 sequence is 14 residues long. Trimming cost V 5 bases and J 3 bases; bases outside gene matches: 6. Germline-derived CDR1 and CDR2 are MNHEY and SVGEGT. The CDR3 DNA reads TGTGCCAGCAGTCCGGGACTAGAGAACTACGAGCAGTACTTC. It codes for CASSPGLENYEQYF.

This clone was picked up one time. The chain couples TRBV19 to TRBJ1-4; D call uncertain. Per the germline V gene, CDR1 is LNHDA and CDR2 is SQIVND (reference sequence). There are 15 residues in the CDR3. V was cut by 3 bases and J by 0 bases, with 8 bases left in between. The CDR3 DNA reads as TGTGCCAGTAGTATGAGCGGTGCAACTAATGAAAAACTGTTTTTT. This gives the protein CASSMSGATNEKLFF.

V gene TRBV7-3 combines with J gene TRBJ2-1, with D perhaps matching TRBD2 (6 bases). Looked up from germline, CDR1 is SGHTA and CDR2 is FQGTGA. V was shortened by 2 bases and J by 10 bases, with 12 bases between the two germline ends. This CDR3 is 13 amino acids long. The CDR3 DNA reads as TGTGCCAGCAGCTTAGCGAAGGAGGGCGAGCAGTTCTTC. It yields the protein CASSLAKEGEQFF.

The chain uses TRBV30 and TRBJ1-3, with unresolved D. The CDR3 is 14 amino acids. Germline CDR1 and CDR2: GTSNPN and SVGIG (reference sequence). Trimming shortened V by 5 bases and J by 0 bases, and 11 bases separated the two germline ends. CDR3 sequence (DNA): TGTGCCTGGGAACGACTGTCCTCTGGAAACACCATATATTTT. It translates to CAWERLSSGNTIYF.

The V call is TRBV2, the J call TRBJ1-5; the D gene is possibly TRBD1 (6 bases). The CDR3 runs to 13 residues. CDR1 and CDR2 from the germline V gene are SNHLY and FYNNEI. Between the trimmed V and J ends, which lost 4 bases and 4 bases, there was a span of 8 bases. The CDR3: CASSGGQNQPQHF. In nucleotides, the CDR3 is TGTGCCAGCAGTGGTGGACAGAATCAGCCCCAGCATTTT. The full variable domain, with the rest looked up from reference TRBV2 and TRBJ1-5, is EPEVTQTPSHQVTQMGQEVILRCVPISNHLYFYWYRQILGQKVEFLVSFYNNEISEKSEIFDDQFSVERPDGSNFTLKIRSTKLEDSAMYFCASSGGQNQPQHFGDGTRLSIL.

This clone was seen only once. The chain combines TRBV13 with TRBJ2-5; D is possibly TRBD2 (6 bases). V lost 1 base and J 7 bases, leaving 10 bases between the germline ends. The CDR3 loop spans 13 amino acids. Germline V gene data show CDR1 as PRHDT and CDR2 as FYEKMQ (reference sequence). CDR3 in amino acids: CASSLAWEATQYF. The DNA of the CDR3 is TGTGCCAGCAGCTTAGCCTGGGAGGCGACCCAGTACTTC.

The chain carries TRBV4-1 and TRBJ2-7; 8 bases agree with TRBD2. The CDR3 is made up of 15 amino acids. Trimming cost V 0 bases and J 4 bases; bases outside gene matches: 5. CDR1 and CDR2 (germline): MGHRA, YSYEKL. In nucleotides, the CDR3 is TGCGCCAGCAGCCAAGAACTAGCGGCCTTTTACGAGCAGTACTTC. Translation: CASSQELAAFYEQYF.

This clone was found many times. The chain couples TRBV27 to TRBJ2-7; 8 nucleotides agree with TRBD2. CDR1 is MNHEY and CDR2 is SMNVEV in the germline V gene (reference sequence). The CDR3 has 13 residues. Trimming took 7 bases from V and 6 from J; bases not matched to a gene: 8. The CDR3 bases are TGTGCCAGCACCAATGGACTAGCCGCCGAGCAGTACTTC. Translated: CASTNGLAAEQYF.

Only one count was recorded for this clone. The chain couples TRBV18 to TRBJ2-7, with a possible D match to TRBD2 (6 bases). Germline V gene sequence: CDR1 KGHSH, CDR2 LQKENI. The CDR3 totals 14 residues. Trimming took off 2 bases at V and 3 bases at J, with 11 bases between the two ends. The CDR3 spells CASSPAGRNYEQYF. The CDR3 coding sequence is TGTGCCAGCTCACCAGCGGGACGGAACTACGAGCAGTACTTC. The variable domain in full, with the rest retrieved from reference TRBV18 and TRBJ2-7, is NAGVMQNPRHLVRRRGQEARLRCSPMKGHSHVYWYRQLPEEGLKFMVYLQKENIIDESGMPKERFSAEFPKEGPSILRIQQVVRGDSAAYFCASSPAGRNYEQYFGPGTRLTVT.

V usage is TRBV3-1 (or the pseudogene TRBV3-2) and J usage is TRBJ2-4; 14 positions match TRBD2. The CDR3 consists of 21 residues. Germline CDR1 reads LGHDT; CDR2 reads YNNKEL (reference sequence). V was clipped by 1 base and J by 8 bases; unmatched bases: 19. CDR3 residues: CASSQGRLAGGPQLYVDIQYF. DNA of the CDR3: TGTGCCAGCAGCCAAGGCCGACTAGCGGGGGGGCCGCAGCTCTATGTGGACATTCAGTACTTC.

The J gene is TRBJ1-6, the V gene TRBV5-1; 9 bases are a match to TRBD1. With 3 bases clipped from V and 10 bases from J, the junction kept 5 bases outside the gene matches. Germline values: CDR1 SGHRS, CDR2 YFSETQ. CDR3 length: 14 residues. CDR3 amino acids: CASSWGQGGSPLHF. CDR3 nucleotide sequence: TGCGCCAGCAGCTGGGGACAGGGAGGCTCACCCCTCCACTTT.

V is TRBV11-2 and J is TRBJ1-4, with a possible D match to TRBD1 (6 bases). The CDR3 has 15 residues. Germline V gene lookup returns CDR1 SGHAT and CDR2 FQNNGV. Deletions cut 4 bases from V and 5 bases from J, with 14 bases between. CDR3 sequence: CASSSGQSRNEKLFF. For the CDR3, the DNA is TGTGCCAGCAGCTCTGGACAGAGCCGAAATGAAAAACTGTTTTTT.

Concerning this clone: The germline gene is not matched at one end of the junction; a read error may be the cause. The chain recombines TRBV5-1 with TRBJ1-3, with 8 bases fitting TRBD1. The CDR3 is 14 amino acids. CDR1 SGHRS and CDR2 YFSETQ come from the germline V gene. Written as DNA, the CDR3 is TGCGCCAGCAGCTCCGGACAGGGAAAGCTCCCTGCGGAATTT. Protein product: CASSSGQGKLPAEF.

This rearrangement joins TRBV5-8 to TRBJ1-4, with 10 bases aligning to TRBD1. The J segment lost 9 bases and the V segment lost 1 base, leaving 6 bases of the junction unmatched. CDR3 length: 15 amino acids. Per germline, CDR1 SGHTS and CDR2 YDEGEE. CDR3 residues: CASSLFVTGGQKLFF. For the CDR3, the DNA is TGTGCCAGCAGCTTGTTCGTGACAGGGGGCCAAAAACTGTTTTTT.

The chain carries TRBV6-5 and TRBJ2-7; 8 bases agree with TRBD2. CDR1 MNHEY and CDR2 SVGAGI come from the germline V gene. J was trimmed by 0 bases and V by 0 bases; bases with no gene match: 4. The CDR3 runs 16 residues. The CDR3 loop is CASSYSGGRNSYEQYF. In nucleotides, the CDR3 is TGTGCCAGCAGTTACTCCGGCGGGAGGAACTCCTACGAGCAGTACTTC.

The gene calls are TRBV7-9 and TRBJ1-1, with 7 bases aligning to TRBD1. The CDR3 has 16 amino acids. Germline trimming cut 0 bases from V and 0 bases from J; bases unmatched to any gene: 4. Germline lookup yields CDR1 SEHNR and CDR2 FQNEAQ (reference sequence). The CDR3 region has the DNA TGTGCCAGCAGCTTAGCGGGACAGCTAATGAACACTGAAGCTTTCTTT. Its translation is CASSLAGQLMNTEAFF.

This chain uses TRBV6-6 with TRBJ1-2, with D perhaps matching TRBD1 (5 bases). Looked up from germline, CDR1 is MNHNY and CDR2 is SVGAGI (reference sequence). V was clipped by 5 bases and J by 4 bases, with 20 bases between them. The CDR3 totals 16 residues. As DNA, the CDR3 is TGTGCCAGCAGTCAAGACAGAGCCCCAGCTACCTATGGCTACACCTTC. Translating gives CASSQDRAPATYGYTF.

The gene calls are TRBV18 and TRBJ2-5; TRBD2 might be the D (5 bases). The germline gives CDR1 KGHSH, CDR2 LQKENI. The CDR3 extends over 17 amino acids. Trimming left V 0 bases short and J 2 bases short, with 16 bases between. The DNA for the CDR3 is TGTGCCAGCTCACCACCGACGAACACGGGGTGGCAAGAGACCCAGTACTTC. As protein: CASSPPTNTGWQETQYF.

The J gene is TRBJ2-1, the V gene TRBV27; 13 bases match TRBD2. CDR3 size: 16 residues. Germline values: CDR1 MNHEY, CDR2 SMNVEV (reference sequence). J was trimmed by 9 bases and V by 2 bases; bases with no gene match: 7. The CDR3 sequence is CASSLLTSGGAPEQFF. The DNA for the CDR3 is TGTGCCAGCAGTTTACTCACTAGCGGGGGGGCCCCTGAGCAGTTCTTC.

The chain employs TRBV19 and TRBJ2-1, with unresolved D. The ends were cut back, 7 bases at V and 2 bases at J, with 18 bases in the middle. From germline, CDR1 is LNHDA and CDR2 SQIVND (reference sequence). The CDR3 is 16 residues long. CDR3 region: CASTSRVTLTYNEQFF. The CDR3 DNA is TGTGCCAGTACCTCCCGAGTGACTTTAACCTACAATGAGCAGTTCTTC.

The CDR3 loop is CASSLGFGGIQPQHF. The CDR3 bases are TGTGCCAGCAGTTTAGGGTTTGGGGGGATACAGCCCCAGCATTTT. The rearrangement uses TRBV27 and TRBJ1-5; the D gene is possibly TRBD1 (5 bases). Germline V gene data show CDR1 as MNHEY and CDR2 as SMNVEV (reference sequence). This CDR3 is built from 15 residues. The V and J ends lost 2 bases and 7 bases respectively, with 15 bases between them.

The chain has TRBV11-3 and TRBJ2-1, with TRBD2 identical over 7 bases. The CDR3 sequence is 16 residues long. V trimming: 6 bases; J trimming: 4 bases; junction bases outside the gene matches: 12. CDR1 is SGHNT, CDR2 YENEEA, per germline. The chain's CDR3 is CASSPRRLAHYNEQFF. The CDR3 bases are TGTGCCAGCAGTCCCCGGCGACTAGCTCATTACAATGAGCAGTTCTTC.